A single sample gave rise to the 22 T cell receptor beta chains below, sequenced in a study of T-cell memory formation after mild COVID-19. TCRdb re-called the 5' RACE reads with MiXCR, one entry per CDR3 protein. The table records 400,000 to 500,000 distinct CDR3 sequences, about 19% of them present only once. Sample: PBMCs or a T cell subset sorted from them (not recorded which). These receptors were collected from an adult woman who had mild COVID-19 (a few samples of this study predate the infection). Cell type and time point are not known.

Ten or more counts support this clonotype. The chain uses TRBV5-1 and TRBJ1-5; D ambiguous. The CDR3 runs 14 residues. V lost 0 bases, J lost 3 bases, and 7 bases lay in between. From germline, CDR1 is SGHRS and CDR2 YFSETQ. In nucleotides, the CDR3 is TGCGCCAGCAGCTTGGCTGGGAACAATCAGCCCCAGCATTTT. Amino acids: CASSLAGNNQPQHF. The full variable domain, completed using reference TRBV5-1 and TRBJ1-5, is KAGVTQTPRYLIKTRGQQVTLSCSPISGHRSVSWYQQTPGQGLQFLFEYFSETQRNKGNFPGRFSGRQFSNSRSEMNVSTLELGDSALYLCASSLAGNNQPQHFGDGTRLSIL.

Ten or more counts support this clonotype. This chain uses TRBV12-3 or TRBV12-4 with TRBJ2-1, with TRBD1 identical over 10 bases. Trimming removed 6 bases from V and 7 bases from J; junction bases left unmatched: 9. This CDR3 is 15 amino acids long. The CDR3 DNA follows: TGTGCCAGCAGGCCCGGGACAGGGGTAAGGAATGAGCAGTTCTTC. It translates to CASRPGTGVRNEQFF.

The chain carries TRBV9 and TRBJ1-6; 9 nucleotides agree with TRBD1. The germline V gene has CDR1 SGDLS and CDR2 YYNGEE. J lost 10 bases, V lost 3 bases, and 5 bases had no gene match. The CDR3 consists of 14 residues. Here the CDR3 DNA reads TGTGCCAGCAGCGAAGACAGGGGGGACTCACCCCTCCACTTT. Amino acids: CASSEDRGDSPLHF. Using reference TRBV9 and TRBJ1-6 for the parts outside the CDR3, the full variable domain is DSGVTQTPKHLITATGQRVTLRCSPRSGDLSVYWYQQSLDQGLQFLIQYYNGEERAKGNILERFSAQQFPDLHSELNLSSLELGDSALYFCASSEDRGDSPLHFGNGTRLTVT.

V usage is TRBV12-3 or TRBV12-4 and J usage is TRBJ2-2, with D maybe TRBD1 (5 bases). This CDR3 comprises 14 residues. V shed 7 bases and J shed 3 bases, with 12 bases lying between them. The CDR3 DNA reads TGTGCCAGCACGTCCCAGGGTTACACCGGGGAGCTGTTTTTT. Protein product: CASTSQGYTGELFF.

This sequence joins TRBV7-2 and TRBJ2-1; 11 bases are shared with TRBD2. This CDR3 region has 16 residues. Losses at the gene ends were 4 bases for V and 10 bases for J; bases not matched to a gene: 12. CDR1 and CDR2 (germline): SGHTA, FQGNSA. CDR3 sequence: CASSSLAGGPSREQFF. CDR3 sequence (DNA): TGTGCCAGCAGCTCCTTAGCGGGAGGGCCGAGTCGAGAGCAGTTCTTC.

The chain links TRBV7-6 to TRBJ2-5; D not resolved. Germline values: CDR1 SGHVS, CDR2 FNYEAQ. The length of the CDR3 is 13 residues. V lost 1 base and J 5 bases, leaving 8 bases between the germline ends. CDR3 sequence reads: CASSLGAAETQYF. The CDR3 nucleotides are TGTGCCAGCAGCTTAGGGGCTGCCGAGACCCAGTACTTC.

This clonotype was recorded at least ten times. The chain carries TRBV7-6 and TRBJ2-3; TRBD1 agrees at 7 bases. Unmatched junction bases numbered 7, after V lost 6 bases and J lost 1 base. The CDR3 is 15 residues long. Germline CDR1 is SGHVS and CDR2 is FNYEAQ. The CDR3 region has the DNA TGTGCCAGCAGGCCAGGGGGTTTCGGCACAGATACGCAGTATTTT. This encodes CASRPGGFGTDTQYF. Supplemented by reference TRBV7-6 and TRBJ2-3, the full variable domain reads GAGVSQSPRYKVTKRGQDVALRCDPISGHVSLYWYRQALGQGPEFLTYFNYEAQQDKSGLPNDRFSAERPEGSISTLTIQRTEQRDSAMYRCASRPGGFGTDTQYFGPGTRLTVL.

The V and J genes are TRBV24-1 and TRBJ1-2; possible D gene TRBD1, 5 bases. This CDR3 contains 13 residues. The ends were cut back, 1 base at V and 8 bases at J, with 10 bases in the middle. Germline CDR1 and CDR2: KGHDR and SFDVKD. In DNA form, the CDR3 reads TGTGCCACCAGTGATTTTAGGGGTGGCGGCTACACCTTC. Amino acids: CATSDFRGGGYTF.

This clonotype has a handful of counts. This sequence joins TRBV5-1 and TRBJ2-3; D is ambiguous. Per the germline V gene, CDR1 is SGHRS and CDR2 is YFSETQ. The V and J ends lost 2 bases and 4 bases respectively, with 8 bases between them. The CDR3 is 13 amino acids. The CDR3 region has the DNA TGCGCCAGCAGCTTCGGTTCCTCAGATACGCAGTATTTT. The encoded protein is CASSFGSSDTQYF.

This clonotype was recorded a few times. V is TRBV7-6 and J is TRBJ1-6; 8 nucleotides agree with TRBD1. The junction had 4 bases not matched to a gene; V was cut back by 5 bases and J by 7 bases. Germline lookup yields CDR1 SGHVS and CDR2 FNYEAQ. The CDR3 is made up of 14 amino acids. Here the CDR3 DNA reads TGTGCCAGCAGCAAGGACAGGGTCAATTCACCCCTCCACTTT. Residues: CASSKDRVNSPLHF.

This clonotype was seen a handful of times. This chain links TRBV7-9 with TRBJ1-1; D gene unclear. The CDR3 is 16 amino acids. V was shortened by 0 bases and J by 4 bases, with 15 bases between the two germline ends. Germline loops: CDR1 SEHNR, CDR2 FQNEAQ (reference sequence). This CDR3 reads CASSLAPGEGGTEAFF. As DNA, the CDR3 is TGTGCCAGCAGCTTAGCTCCTGGGGAGGGAGGCACTGAAGCTTTCTTT.

The chain recombines TRBV6-1 with TRBJ1-1; D gene unclear. The CDR3 has 14 amino acids. The V gene's germline CDR1 is MNHNS and CDR2 SASEGT. Trimming took 4 bases from V and 11 from J, leaving 20 bases between them. The CDR3: CASSVVPDPQSAFF. As DNA, the CDR3 is TGTGCCAGCAGTGTGGTCCCCGATCCCCAATCGGCTTTCTTT.

The rearrangement links TRBV7-3 to TRBJ2-3; D might be TRBD2 (6 bases). The V and J ends lost 6 bases and 5 bases respectively, with 21 bases between them. The CDR3 length is 16 residues. Germline values: CDR1 SGHTA, CDR2 FQGTGA. CDR3 sequence reads: CASSPNGRGIGDTQYF. The CDR3 DNA reads TGTGCCAGCAGTCCAAATGGGCGGGGCATTGGAGATACGCAGTATTTT. The variable domain in full, with the rest retrieved from reference TRBV7-3 and TRBJ2-3, is GAGVSQTPSNKVTEKGKYVELRCDPISGHTALYWYRQSLGQGPEFLIYFQGTGAADDSGLPNDRFFAVRPEGSVSTLKIQRTERGDSAVYLCASSPNGRGIGDTQYFGPGTRLTVL.

The gene calls are TRBV10-3 and TRBJ2-7, with D hard to call. The CDR3 is 12 residues long. V lost 4 bases, J lost 7 bases, and 11 bases lay in between. The germline CDR1 and CDR2 sequences are ENHRY and SYGVKD. The CDR3 region has the DNA TGTGCCATCAGTGCCCTGGAGTTGGAGCAGTACTTC. It is translated as CAISALELEQYF.

The rearrangement joins TRBV20-1 to TRBJ1-4; possibly TRBD1 for D (5 bases). Looked up from germline, CDR1 is DFQATT and CDR2 is SNEGSKA (reference sequence). V gave up 5 bases and J gave up 10 bases, with 17 bases separating them. The length of the CDR3 is 13 residues. CDR3 sequence (DNA): TGCAGTGCTCATCTCAGGGCTTCAGGAAAACTGTTTTTT. Translating it yields CSAHLRASGKLFF.

This chain joins TRBV25-1 and TRBJ2-5; TRBD1 aligns across 12 bases. J gave up 4 bases and V 1 base, and 7 bases lay outside the gene matches. CDR1 and CDR2 from the germline V gene are MGHDK and SYGVNS. This CDR3 is built from 17 residues. CDR3: CASSEWGTGGSRETQYF. The DNA of the CDR3 is TGTGCCAGCAGTGAATGGGGGACAGGGGGCTCGAGAGAGACCCAGTACTTC. Together with reference TRBV25-1 and TRBJ2-5, the CDR3 gives the full variable domain: EADIYQTPRYLVIGTGKKITLECSQTMGHDKMYWYQQDPGMELHLIHYSYGVNSTEKGDLSSESTVSRIRTEHFPLTLESARPSHTSQYLCASSEWGTGGSRETQYFGPGTRLLVL.

This chain connects TRBV4-1 to TRBJ2-1, with 8 bases fitting TRBD2. The CDR3 loop spans 15 amino acids. The germline V gene has CDR1 MGHRA and CDR2 YSYEKL. With V trimmed by 4 bases and J by 7 bases, 9 bases remained unmatched. The CDR3 sequence is CASSRSSGIVNEQFF. As DNA, the CDR3 is TGCGCCAGCAGCCGAAGTAGCGGGATAGTGAATGAGCAGTTCTTC.

The V call is TRBV14, the J call TRBJ1-2, with TRBD1 as a possible D gene (5 bases). The length of the CDR3 is 15 residues. Trimming left V 4 bases short and J 5 bases short, with 17 bases between. Per germline, CDR1 SGHDN and CDR2 FVKESK. The CDR3, as DNA: TGTGCCAGCAGCCCGTCCGGGACCCAACCTTATGGCTACACCTTC. Protein sequence: CASSPSGTQPYGYTF. The complete variable domain, with remaining parts taken from reference TRBV14 and TRBJ1-2, reads EAGVTQFPSHSVIEKGQTVTLRCDPISGHDNLYWYRRVMGKEIKFLLHFVKESKQDESGMPNNRFLAERTGGTYSTLKVQPAELEDSGVYFCASSPSGTQPYGYTFGSGTRLTVV.

This chain links TRBV19 with TRBJ2-1; 16 positions match TRBD2. CDR1 and CDR2 (germline): LNHDA, SQIVND (reference sequence). This CDR3 has 18 amino acids. The trim removed 9 bases at V and 0 bases at J, leaving 8 bases unmatched. The CDR3 sequence: CASSGTSGRGLSYNEQFF. CDR3 sequence (DNA): TGTGCCAGCAGCGGGACTAGCGGGAGGGGACTCTCCTACAATGAGCAGTTCTTC. Filled out from reference TRBV19 and TRBJ2-1, the complete variable domain reads DGGITQSPKYLFRKEGQNVTLSCEQNLNHDAMYWYRQDPGQGLRLIYYSQIVNDFQKGDIAEGYSVSREKKESFPLTVTSAQKNPTAFYLCASSGTSGRGLSYNEQFFGPGTRLTVL.

In this sample, this clonotype turned up a few times. CDR3 in amino acids: CASSTLTSPDNEQFF. DNA of the CDR3: TGTGCCAGTAGTACTCTGACTAGCCCGGACAATGAGCAGTTCTTC. J is TRBJ2-1 and V is TRBV19; 7 nucleotides align to TRBD2. This CDR3 spans 15 amino acids. V was pared by 4 bases and J by 5 bases, with 8 bases of the junction left unmatched. The germline gives CDR1 LNHDA, CDR2 SQIVND (reference sequence). The full variable domain, with the rest looked up from reference TRBV19 and TRBJ2-1, is DGGITQSPKYLFRKEGQNVTLSCEQNLNHDAMYWYRQDPGQGLRLIYYSQIVNDFQKGDIAEGYSVSREKKESFPLTVTSAQKNPTAFYLCASSTLTSPDNEQFFGPGTRLTVL.

DNA of the CDR3: TGTGCCAGTAGTATACTAGCGAGTAGCACAGATACGCAGTATTTT. Its translation is CASSILASSTDTQYF. This rearrangement joins TRBV19 to TRBJ2-3; possibly TRBD2 for D (6 bases). Trimming took off 2 bases at V and 0 bases at J, with 9 bases between the two ends. CDR3 size: 15 residues. Germline V gene sequence: CDR1 LNHDA, CDR2 SQIVND (reference sequence). Based on the CDR3 plus reference TRBV19 and TRBJ2-3, the full variable domain is DGGITQSPKYLFRKEGQNVTLSCEQNLNHDAMYWYRQDPGQGLRLIYYSQIVNDFQKGDIAEGYSVSREKKESFPLTVTSAQKNPTAFYLCASSILASSTDTQYFGPGTRLTVL.

This clonotype was counted between two and nine times. CDR3 coding DNA: TGCAGTGCTAGATACAGGGACACCGGGGAGCTGTTTTTT. Translated: CSARYRDTGELFF. The gene calls are TRBV20-1 and TRBJ2-2; TRBD1 might be the D (6 bases). The CDR3 length is 13 residues. The germline V gene has CDR1 DFQATT and CDR2 SNEGSKA (reference sequence). V shed 2 bases and J shed 3 bases, with 7 bases lying between them.